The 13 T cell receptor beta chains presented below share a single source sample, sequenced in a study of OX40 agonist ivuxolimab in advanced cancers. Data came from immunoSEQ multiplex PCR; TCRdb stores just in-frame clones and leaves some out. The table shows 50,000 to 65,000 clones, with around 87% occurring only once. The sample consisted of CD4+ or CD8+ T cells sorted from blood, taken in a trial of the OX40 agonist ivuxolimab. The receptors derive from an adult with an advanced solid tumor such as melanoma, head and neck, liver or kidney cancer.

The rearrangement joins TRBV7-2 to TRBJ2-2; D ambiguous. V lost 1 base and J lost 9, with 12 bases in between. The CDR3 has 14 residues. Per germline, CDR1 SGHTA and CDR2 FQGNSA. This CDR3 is CASSLGGSLRELFF. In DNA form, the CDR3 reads TGTGCCAGCAGCTTAGGCGGCAGTTTAAGGGAGCTGTTTTTT.

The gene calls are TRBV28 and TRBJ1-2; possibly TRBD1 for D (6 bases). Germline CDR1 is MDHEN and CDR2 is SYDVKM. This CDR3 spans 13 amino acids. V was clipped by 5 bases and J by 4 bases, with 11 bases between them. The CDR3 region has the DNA TGTGCCAGCAGTGTGACAGGCATCTATGGCTACACCTTC. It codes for CASSVTGIYGYTF.

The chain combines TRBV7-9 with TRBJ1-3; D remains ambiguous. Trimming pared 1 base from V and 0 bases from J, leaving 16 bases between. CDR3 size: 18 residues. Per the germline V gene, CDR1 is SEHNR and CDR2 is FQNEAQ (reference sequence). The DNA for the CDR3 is TGTGCCAGCAGCTTAGTCGCGAAGGAGCCACACTCTGGAAACACCATATATTTT. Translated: CASSLVAKEPHSGNTIYF.

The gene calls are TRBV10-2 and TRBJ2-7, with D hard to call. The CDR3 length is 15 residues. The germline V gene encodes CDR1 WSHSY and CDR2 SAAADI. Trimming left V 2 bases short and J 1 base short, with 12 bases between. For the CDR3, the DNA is TGCGCCAGCAGTGAGGTTGGGGTTGGTTCCTACGAGCAGTACTTC. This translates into CASSEVGVGSYEQYF.

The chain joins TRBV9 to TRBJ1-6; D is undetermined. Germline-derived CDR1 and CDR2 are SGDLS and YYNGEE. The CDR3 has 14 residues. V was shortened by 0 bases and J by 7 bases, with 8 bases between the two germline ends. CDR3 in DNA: TGTGCCAGCAGCGTAGACTTAGGGAATTCACCCCTCCACTTT. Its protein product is CASSVDLGNSPLHF.

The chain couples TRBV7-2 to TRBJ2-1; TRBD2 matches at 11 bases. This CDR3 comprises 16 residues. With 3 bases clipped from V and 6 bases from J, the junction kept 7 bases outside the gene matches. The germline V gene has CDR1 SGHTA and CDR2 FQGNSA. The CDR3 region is CASSLIAGGHFNEQFF. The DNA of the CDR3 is TGTGCCAGCAGCTTGATAGCGGGGGGGCATTTCAATGAGCAGTTCTTC.

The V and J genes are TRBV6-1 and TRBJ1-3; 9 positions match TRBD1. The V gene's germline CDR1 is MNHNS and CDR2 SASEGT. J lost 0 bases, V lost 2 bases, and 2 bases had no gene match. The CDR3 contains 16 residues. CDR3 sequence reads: CASSEMDRGSGNTIYF. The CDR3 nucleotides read TGTGCCAGCAGTGAAATGGACAGGGGCTCTGGAAACACCATATATTTT.

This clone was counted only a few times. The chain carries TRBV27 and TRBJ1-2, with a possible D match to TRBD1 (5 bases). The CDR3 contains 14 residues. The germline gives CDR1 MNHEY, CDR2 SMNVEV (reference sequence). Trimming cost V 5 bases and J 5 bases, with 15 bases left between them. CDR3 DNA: TGTGCCAGCAGTCTGGAGGGTAAGGGGTATGGCTACACCTTC. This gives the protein CASSLEGKGYGYTF.

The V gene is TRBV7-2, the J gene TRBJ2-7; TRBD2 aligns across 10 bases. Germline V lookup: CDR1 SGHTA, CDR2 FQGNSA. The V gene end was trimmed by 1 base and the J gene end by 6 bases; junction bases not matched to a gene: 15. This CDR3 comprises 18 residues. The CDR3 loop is CASSLGTSGIRAGGEQYF. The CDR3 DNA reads TGTGCCAGCAGCTTAGGCACTAGCGGGATCCGGGCGGGGGGCGAGCAGTACTTC.

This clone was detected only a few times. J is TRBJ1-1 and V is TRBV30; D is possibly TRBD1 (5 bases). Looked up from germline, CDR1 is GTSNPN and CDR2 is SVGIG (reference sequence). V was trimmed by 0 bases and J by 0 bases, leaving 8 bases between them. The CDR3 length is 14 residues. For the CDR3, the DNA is TGTGCCTGGAGTGTCGGGGGGTTGAACACTGAAGCTTTCTTT. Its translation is CAWSVGGLNTEAFF.

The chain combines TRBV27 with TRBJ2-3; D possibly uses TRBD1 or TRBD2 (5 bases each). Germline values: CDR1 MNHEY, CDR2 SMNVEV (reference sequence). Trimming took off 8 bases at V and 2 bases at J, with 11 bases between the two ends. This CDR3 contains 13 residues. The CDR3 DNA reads TGTGCCAGCGGGGACGGGAACACAGATACGCAGTATTTT. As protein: CASGDGNTDTQYF.

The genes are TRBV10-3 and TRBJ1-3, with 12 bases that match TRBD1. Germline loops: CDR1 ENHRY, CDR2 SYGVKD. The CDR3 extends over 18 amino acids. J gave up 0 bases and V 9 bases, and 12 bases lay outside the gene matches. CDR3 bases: TGTGCCATTGCCCCGGGACAGGGGGCAGCTTACTCTGGAAACACCATATATTTT. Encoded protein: CAIAPGQGAAYSGNTIYF.

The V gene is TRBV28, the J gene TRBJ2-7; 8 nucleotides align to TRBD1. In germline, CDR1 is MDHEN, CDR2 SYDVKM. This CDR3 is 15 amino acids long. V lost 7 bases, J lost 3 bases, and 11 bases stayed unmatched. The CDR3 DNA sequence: TGTGCCAGCACCCCCCCCGGGACAGGCTTCTACGAGCAGTACTTC. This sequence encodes CASTPPGTGFYEQYF.